This T cell receptor beta chain comes out of a study of blood T cell repertoires in COVID-19. The V end lost 5 bases, the J end lost 7 bases, and 15 bases lay between the germline ends. CDR1 and CDR2 (germline): MDHEN, SYDVKM. This CDR3 comprises 15 residues. Methods used by the authors: Quantification of nucleated cells was approximated via reference gene primer amplification. Repertoires were generated with immunoSEQ multiplex PCR, while TCRdb's copy carries only in-frame clones and drops some. The V and J calls and clone size were taken over from that table, and D and trimming were inferred from the DNA. The data contain roughly 220,000 clones, 80% to 85% of them singletons.

The clonotype was recovered from a man aged 30-40 years with active or convalescent COVID-19. V usage is TRBV28 and J usage is TRBJ1-6; D possibly corresponds to TRBD1 (5 bases). The sample consisted of peripheral blood. The CDR3 protein is CASSDGGTANSPLHF. CDR3 nucleotides: TGTGCCAGCAGTGACGGCGGGACGGCAAATTCACCCCTCCACTTT.